This T cell receptor beta chain was sequenced for a study of monozygotic twins with inflammatory bowel disease. Total RNA from whole blood was isolated with no T cell sorting. Germline assignment: CDR1 MNHEY and CDR2 SVGEGT. This CDR3 contains 20 residues. For both chains, the TCRalpha and TCRbeta cDNA went through two nested PCRs of approximately 16 and 9 cycles. TCRdb reworked the 5' RACE reads into one entry per CDR3 protein, no DNA. This table lists a few hundred thousand distinct CDR3 sequences. The sequencing input was blood. The V and J genes are TRBV6-2 or TRBV6-3 and TRBJ2-3; with no DNA, the TCRdb D assignment of TRBD1 cannot be verified. This clonotype originated in a human donor with ulcerative colitis or Crohn's disease, or a healthy co-twin of an affected twin (not recorded which). CDR3 protein: CASSYSWPRGLGRRTDTQYF.